This T cell receptor beta chain was profiled in a study of control samples from healthy donors and cancer patients. V was trimmed by 2 bases and J by 4 bases, leaving 15 bases between them. Germline CDR1 and CDR2: MNHNS and SASEGT. The CDR3 is 17 residues long. Assay used: immunoSEQ multiplex PCR; TCRdb lists only in-frame clones, some missing. Counted here are approximately 140,000 clones, roughly 92% occurring once; the ten biggest clones make up about 11%. Source material: blood. This chain joins TRBV6-1 and TRBJ1-6, with a weak D call TRBD1 (5 bases). This TCR derives from a man in his thirties or forties in good health. CDR3 loop: CASSETRTGRYNSPLHF. The CDR3 DNA is TGTGCCAGCAGTGAAACGAGAACGGGACGGTATAATTCACCCCTCCACTTT.